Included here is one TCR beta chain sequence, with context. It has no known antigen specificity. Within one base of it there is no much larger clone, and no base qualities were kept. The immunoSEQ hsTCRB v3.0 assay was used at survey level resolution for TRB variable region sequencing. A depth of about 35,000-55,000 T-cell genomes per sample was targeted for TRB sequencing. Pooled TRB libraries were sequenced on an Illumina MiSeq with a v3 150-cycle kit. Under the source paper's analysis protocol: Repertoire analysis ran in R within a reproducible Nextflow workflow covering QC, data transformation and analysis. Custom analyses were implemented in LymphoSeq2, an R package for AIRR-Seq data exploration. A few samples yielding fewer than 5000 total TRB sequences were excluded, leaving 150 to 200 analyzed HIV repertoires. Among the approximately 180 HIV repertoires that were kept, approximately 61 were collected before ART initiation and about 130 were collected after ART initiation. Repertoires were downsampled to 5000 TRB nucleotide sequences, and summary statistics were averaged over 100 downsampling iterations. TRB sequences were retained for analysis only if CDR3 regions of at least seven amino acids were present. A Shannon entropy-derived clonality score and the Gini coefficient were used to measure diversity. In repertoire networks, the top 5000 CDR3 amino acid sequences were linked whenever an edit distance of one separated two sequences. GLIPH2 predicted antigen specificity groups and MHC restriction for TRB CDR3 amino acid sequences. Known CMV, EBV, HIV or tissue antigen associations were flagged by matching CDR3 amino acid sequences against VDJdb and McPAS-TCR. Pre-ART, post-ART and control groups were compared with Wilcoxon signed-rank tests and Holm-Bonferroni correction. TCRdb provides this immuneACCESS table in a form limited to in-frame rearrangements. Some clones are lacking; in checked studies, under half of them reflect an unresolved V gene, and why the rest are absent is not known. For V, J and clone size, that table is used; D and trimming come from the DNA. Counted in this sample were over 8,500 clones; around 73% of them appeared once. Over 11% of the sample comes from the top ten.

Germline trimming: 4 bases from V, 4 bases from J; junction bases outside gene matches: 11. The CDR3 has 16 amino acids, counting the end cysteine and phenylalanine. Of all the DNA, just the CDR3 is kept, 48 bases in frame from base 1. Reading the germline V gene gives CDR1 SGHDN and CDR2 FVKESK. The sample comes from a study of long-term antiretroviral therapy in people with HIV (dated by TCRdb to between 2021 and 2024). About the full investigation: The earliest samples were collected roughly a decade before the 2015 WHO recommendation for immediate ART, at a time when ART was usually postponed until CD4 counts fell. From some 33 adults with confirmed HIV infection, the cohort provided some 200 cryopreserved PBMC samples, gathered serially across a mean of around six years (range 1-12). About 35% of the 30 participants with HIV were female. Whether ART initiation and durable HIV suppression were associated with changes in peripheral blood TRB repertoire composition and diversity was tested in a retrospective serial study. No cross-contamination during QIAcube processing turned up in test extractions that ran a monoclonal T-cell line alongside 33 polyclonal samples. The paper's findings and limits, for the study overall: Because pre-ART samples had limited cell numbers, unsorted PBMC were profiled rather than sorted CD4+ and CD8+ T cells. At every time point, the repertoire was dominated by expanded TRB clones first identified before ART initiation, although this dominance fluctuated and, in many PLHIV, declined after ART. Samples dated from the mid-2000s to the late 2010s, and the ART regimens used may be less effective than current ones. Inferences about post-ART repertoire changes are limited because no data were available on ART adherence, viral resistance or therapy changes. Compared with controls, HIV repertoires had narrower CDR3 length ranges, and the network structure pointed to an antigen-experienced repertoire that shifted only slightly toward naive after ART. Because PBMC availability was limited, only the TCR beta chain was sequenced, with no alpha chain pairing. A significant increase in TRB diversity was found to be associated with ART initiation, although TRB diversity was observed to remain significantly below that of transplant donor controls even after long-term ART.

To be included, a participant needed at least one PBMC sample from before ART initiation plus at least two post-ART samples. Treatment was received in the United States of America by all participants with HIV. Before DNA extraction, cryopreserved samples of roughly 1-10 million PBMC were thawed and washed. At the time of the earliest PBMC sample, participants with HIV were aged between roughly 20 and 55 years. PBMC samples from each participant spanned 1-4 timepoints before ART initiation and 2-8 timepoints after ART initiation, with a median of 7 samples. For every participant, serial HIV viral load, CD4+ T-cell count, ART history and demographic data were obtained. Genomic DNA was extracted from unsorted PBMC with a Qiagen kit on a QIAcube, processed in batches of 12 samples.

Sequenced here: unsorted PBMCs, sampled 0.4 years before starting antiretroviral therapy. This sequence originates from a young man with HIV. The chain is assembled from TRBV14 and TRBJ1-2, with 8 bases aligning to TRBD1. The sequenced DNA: TGTGCCAGCAGCCGGACAGGGTCGGGGGGCTCCTATGGCTACACCTTC. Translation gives CASSRTGSGGSYGYTF.